This T cell receptor (beta chain) was sequenced for a study of cytomegalovirus exposure and HLA in healthy donors. Study-level points and caveats: Follow-up analysis later connected one missense variant in DCLRE1C with trimming of TCR beta V- and J-genes. Investigators reported 150 to 200 TCR beta chains as tied to cytomegalovirus.

All the people who gave samples were healthy bone marrow donors. The primer mix had 60 Vbeta and 13 Jbeta primers. TCRdb's table, derived via immunoSEQ multiplex PCR, lists solely in-frame clones and lacks some. Here the sample spans about 220,000 clones, roughly 82% being singletons. A word on this clone: Its antigen is currently unknown.

Germline CDR1 reads SEHNR; CDR2 reads FQNEAQ (reference sequence). The CDR3 covers 14 residues. Trimming cost V 5 bases and J 3 bases, with 13 bases left between them. J is TRBJ1-1 and V is TRBV7-9; a possible D gene is TRBD1 (6 bases). This sequence was found in a woman in her 40s in good health and CMV-seropositive. The sample comprised PBMCs. CDR3 protein: CASSQQGPYTEAFF. The CDR3 region has the DNA TGTGCCAGCAGCCAACAGGGACCCTACACTGAAGCTTTCTTT.